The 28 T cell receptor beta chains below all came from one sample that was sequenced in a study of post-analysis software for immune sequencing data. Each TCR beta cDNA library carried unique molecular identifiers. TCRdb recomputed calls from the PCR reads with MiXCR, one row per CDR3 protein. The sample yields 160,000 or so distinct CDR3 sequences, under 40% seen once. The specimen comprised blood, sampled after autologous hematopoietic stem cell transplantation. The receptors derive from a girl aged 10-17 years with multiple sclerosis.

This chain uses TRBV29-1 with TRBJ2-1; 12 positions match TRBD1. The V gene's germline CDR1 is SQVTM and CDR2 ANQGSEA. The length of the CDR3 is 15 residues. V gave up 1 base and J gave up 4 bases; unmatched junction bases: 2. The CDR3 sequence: CSVEAGQGAYNEQFF. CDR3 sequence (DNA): TGCAGCGTTGAAGCGGGACAGGGGGCTTACAATGAGCAGTTCTTC.

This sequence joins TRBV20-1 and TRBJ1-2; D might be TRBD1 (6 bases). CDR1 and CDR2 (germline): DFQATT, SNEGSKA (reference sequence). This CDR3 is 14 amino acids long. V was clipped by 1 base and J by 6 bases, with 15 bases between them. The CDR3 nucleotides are TGCAGTGCTAGAGCGGGAAACAGGGTCCATGGCTACACCTTC. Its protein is CSARAGNRVHGYTF.

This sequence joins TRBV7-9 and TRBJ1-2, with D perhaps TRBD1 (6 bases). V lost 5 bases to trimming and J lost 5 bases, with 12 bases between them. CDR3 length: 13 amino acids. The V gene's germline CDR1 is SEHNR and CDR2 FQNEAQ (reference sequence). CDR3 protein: CASSPGTLYGYTF. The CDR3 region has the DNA TGTGCCAGCAGCCCCGGGACACTTTATGGCTACACCTTC.

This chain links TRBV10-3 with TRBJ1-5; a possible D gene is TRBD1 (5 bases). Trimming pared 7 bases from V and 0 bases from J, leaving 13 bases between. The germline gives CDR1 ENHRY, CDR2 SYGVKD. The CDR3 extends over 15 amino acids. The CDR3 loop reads CAITDGGDSNQPQHF. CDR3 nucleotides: TGTGCCATCACCGACGGAGGGGATAGCAATCAGCCCCAGCATTTT.

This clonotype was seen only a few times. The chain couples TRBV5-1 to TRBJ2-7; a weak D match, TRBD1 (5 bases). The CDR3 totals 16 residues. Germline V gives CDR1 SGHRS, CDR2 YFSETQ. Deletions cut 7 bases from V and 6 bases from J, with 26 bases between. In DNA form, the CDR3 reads TGCGCCAGCCGACAGCTCCCGGGCCCGAAAAGAGTCGAGCAGTACTTC. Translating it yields CASRQLPGPKRVEQYF.

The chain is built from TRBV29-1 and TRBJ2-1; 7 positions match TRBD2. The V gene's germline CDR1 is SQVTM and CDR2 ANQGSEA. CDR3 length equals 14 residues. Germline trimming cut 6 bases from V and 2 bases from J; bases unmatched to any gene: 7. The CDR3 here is CSVRRGDTYNEQFF. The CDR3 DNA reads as TGCAGCGTCCGCCGGGGGGATACCTACAATGAGCAGTTCTTC.

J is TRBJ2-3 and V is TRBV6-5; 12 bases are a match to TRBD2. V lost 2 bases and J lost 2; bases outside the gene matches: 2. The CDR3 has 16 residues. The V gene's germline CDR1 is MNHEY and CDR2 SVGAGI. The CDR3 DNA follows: TGTGCCAGCAGTTACGGGACTAGCGGGCCCACAGATACGCAGTATTTT. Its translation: CASSYGTSGPTDTQYF.

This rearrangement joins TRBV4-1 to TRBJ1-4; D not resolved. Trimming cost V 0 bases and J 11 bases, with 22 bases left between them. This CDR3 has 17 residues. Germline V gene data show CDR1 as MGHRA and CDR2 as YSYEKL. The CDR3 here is CASSQEGMVSGWNKLFF. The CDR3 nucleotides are TGCGCCAGCAGCCAAGAAGGGATGGTGTCCGGTTGGAACAAACTGTTTTTT.

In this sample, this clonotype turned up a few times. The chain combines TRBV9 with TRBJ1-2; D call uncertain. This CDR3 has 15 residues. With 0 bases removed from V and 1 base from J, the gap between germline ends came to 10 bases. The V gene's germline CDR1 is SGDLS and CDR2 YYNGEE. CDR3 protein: CASSVGDGFNYGYTF. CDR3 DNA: TGTGCCAGCAGCGTAGGAGACGGATTTAACTATGGCTACACCTTC.

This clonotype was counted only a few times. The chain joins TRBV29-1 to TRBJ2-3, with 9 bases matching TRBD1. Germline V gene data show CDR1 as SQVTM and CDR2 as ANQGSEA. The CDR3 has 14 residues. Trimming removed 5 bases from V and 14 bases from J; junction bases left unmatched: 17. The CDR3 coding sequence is TGCAGCGTTCCGGTGGGGACAGGGCCCAGGAGAGGGTATTTT. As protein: CSVPVGTGPRRGYF.

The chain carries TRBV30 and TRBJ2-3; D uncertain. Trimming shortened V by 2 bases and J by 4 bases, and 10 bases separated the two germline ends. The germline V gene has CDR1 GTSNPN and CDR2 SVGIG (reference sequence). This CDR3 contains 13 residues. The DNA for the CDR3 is TGTGCCTGGAGTTTGGCCGTCGCAGATACGCAGTATTTT. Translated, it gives CAWSLAVADTQYF.

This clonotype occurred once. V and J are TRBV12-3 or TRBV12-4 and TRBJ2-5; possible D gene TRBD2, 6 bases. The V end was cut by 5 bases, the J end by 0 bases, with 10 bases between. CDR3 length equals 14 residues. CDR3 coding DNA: TGTGCCAGCAGTGCCGGGACTTACCAAGAGACCCAGTACTTC. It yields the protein CASSAGTYQETQYF.

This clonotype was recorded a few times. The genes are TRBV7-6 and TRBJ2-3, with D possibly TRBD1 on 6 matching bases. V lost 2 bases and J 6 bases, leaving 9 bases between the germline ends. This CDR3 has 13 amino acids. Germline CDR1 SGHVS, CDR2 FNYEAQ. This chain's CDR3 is CASSLMGADTQYF. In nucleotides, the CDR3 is TGTGCCAGCAGCTTAATGGGGGCCGATACGCAGTATTTT. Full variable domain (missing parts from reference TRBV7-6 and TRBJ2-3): GAGVSQSPRYKVTKRGQDVALRCDPISGHVSLYWYRQALGQGPEFLTYFNYEAQQDKSGLPNDRFSAERPEGSISTLTIQRTEQRDSAMYRCASSLMGADTQYFGPGTRLTVL.

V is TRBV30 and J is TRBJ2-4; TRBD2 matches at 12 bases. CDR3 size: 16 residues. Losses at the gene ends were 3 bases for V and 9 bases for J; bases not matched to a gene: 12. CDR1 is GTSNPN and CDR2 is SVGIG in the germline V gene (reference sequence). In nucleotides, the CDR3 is TGTGCCTGGAGCGAAACCGGCCTAGCGGGAGGGGTCATTCAGTACTTC. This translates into CAWSETGLAGGVIQYF.

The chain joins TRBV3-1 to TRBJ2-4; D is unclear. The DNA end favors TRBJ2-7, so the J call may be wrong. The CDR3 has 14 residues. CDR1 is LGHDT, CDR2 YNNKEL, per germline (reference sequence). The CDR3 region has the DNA TGTGCCAGCAGCTCAAGCTCCACTTCGGTCGAGCAGTACTTC. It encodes CASSSSSTSVEQYF.

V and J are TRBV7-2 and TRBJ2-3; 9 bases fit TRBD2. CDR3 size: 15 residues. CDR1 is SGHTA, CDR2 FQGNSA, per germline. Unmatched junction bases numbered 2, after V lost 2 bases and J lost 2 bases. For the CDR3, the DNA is TGTGCCAGCAGCTTATCTAGCGGGAACACAGATACGCAGTATTTT. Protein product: CASSLSSGNTDTQYF.

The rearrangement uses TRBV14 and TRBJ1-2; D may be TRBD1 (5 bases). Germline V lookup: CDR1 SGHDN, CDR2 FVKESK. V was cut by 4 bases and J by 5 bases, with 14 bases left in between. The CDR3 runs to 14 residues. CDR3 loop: CASSLDRGKYGYTF. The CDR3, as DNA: TGTGCCAGCAGCCTAGACAGAGGGAAGTATGGCTACACCTTC. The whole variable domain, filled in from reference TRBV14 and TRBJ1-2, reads EAGVTQFPSHSVIEKGQTVTLRCDPISGHDNLYWYRRVMGKEIKFLLHFVKESKQDESGMPNNRFLAERTGGTYSTLKVQPAELEDSGVYFCASSLDRGKYGYTFGSGTRLTVV.

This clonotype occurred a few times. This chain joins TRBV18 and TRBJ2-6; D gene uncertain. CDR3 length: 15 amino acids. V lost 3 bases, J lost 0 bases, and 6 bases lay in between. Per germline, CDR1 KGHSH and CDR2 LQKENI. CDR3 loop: CASSPLDSGANVLTF. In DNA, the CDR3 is TGTGCCAGCTCACCTTTAGACTCTGGGGCCAACGTCCTGACTTTC.

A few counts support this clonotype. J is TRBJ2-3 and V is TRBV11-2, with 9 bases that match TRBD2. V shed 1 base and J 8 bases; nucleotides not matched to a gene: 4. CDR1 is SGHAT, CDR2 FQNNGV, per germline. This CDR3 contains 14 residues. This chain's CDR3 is CASSLVSGRGTQYF. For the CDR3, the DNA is TGTGCCAGCAGCTTAGTTAGCGGGAGAGGTACGCAGTATTTT.

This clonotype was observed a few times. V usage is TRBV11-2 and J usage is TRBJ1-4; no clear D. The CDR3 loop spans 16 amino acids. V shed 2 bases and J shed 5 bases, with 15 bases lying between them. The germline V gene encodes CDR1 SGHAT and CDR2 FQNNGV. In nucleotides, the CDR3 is TGTGCCAGCAGCTTAAATTGGGAGGCGTCGAATGAAAAACTGTTTTTT. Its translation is CASSLNWEASNEKLFF. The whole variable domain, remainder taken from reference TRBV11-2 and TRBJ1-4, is EAGVAQSPRYKIIEKRQSVAFWCNPISGHATLYWYQQILGQGPKLLIQFQNNGVVDDSQLPKDRFSAERLKGVDSTLKIQPAKLEDSAVYLCASSLNWEASNEKLFFGSGTQLSVL.

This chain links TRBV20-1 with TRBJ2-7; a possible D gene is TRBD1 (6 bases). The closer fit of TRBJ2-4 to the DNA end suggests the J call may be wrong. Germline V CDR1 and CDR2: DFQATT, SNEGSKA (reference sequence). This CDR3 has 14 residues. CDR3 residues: CSARQSQGESIQYF. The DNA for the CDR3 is TGCAGTGCTAGACAGTCACAGGGTGAGAGCATTCAGTACTTC.

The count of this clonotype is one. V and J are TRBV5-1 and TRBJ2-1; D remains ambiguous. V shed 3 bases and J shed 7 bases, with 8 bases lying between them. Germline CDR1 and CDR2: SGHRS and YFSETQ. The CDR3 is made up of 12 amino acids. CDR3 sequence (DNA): TGCGCCAGCAGCTCTCATTATAATGAGCAGTTCTTC. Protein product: CASSSHYNEQFF. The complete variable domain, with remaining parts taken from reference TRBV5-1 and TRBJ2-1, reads KAGVTQTPRYLIKTRGQQVTLSCSPISGHRSVSWYQQTPGQGLQFLFEYFSETQRNKGNFPGRFSGRQFSNSRSEMNVSTLELGDSALYLCASSSHYNEQFFGPGTRLTVL.

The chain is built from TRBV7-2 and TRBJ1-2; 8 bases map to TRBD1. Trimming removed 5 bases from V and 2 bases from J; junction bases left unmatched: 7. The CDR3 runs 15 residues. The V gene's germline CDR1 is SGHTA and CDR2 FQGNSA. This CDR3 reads CASSKQQGVNYGYTF. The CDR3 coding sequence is TGTGCCAGCAGCAAACAACAGGGGGTCAACTATGGCTACACCTTC.

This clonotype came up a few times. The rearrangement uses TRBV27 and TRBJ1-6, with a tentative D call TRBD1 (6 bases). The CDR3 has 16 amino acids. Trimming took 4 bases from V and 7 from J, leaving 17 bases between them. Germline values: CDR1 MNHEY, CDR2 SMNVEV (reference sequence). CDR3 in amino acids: CASSWGRGRANSPLHF. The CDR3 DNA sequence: TGTGCCAGCAGTTGGGGGCGAGGCAGGGCCAATTCACCCCTCCACTTT.

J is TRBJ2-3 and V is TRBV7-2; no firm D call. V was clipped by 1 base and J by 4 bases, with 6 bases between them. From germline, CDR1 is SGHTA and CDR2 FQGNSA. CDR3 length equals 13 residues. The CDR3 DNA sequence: TGTGCCAGCAGCTTAGACCCCTCAGATACGCAGTATTTT. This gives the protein CASSLDPSDTQYF.

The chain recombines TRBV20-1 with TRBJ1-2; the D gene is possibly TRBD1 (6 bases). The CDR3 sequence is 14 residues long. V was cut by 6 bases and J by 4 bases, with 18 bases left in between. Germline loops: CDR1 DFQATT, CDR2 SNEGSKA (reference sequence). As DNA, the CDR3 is TGCAGTGCCCCCGACAGGTCTATACCCTATGGCTACACCTTC. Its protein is CSAPDRSIPYGYTF.

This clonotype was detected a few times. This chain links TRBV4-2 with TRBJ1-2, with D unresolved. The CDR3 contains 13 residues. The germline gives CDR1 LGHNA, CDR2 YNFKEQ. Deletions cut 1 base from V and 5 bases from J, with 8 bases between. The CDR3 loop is CASSQGTQYGYTF. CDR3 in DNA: TGTGCCAGCAGCCAAGGGACTCAGTATGGCTACACCTTC.

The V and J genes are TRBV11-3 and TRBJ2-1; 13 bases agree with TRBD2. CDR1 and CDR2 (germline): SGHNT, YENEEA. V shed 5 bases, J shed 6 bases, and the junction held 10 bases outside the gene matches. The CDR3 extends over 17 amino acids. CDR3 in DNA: TGTGCCAGCAGCCCCCGACTAGCGGGAGGTACCGTCAATGAGCAGTTCTTC. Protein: CASSPRLAGGTVNEQFF.